What follows is one T cell receptor beta chain and its context. The length of the CDR3 is 13 residues. J was trimmed by 3 bases and V by 5 bases; bases with no gene match: 3. CDR1 and CDR2 (germline): SGHNT, YENEEA. These data belong to a study of shared clonotypes between healthy human individuals. On the study more broadly: There were three CD4 naive, three CD4 memory, two CD8 naive and one CD8 memory plates per donor.

The naive CD8 population came from CD45RO-negative cells selected for CCR7, without terminally differentiated effector memory CD45RA+ cells. Profiled with immunoSEQ multiplex PCR; TCRdb holds only in-frame clones, not every one. The sample consists of around 2,000,000 clones, about 93% of them appearing once. This clonotype was sampled from a man younger than 35 in good health. Some clones in this sample may be carry-over from other donors' samples. This chain uses TRBV11-3 with TRBJ2-5; 7 bases agree with TRBD1. Specimen: naive CD8+ T cells from PBMCs. This CDR3 is CASSPGTEETQYF. The CDR3 DNA is TGTGCCAGCAGCCCAGGGACAGAAGAGACCCAGTACTTC.